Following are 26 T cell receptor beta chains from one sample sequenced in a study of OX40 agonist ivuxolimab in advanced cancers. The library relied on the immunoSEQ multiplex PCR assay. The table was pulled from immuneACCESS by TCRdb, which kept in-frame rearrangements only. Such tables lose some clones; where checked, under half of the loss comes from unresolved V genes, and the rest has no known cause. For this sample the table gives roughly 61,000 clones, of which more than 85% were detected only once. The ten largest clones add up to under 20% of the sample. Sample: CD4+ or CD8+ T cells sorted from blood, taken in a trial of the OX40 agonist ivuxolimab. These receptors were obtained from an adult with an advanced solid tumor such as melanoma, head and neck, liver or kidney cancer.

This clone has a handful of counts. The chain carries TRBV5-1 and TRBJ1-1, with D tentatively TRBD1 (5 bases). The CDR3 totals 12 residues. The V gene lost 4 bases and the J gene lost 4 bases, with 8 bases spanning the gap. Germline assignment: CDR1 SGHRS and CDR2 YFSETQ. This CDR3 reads CASSVGRTEAFF. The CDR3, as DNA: TGCGCCAGCAGCGTGGGACGCACTGAAGCTTTCTTT. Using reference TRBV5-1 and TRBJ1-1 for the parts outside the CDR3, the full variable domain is KAGVTQTPRYLIKTRGQQVTLSCSPISGHRSVSWYQQTPGQGLQFLFEYFSETQRNKGNFPGRFSGRQFSNSRSEMNVSTLELGDSALYLCASSVGRTEAFFGQGTRLTVV.

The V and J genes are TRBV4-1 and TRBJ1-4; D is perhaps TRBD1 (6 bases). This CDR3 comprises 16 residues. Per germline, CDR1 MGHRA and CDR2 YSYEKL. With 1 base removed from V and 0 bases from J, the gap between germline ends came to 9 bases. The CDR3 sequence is CASSQVEGATNEKLFF. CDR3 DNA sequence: TGCGCCAGCAGCCAAGTTGAGGGGGCAACTAATGAAAAACTGTTTTTT.

Here the CDR3 reads CASRRGTSSGEQYF. Here the CDR3 DNA reads TGTGCCAGCAGAAGGGGGACCTCATCAGGGGAGCAGTACTTC. The chain carries TRBV7-9 and TRBJ2-7, with D tentatively TRBD1 (6 bases). Trimming took 6 bases from V and 7 from J, leaving 19 bases between them. The CDR3 sequence is 14 residues long. Per germline, CDR1 SEHNR and CDR2 FQNEAQ (reference sequence).

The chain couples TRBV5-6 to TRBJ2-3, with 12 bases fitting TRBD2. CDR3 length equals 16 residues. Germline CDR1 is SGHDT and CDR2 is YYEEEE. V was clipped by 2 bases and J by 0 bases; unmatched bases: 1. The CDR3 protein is CASSFGLAGSTDTQYF. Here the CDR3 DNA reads TGTGCCAGCAGCTTCGGACTAGCGGGGAGCACAGATACGCAGTATTTT.

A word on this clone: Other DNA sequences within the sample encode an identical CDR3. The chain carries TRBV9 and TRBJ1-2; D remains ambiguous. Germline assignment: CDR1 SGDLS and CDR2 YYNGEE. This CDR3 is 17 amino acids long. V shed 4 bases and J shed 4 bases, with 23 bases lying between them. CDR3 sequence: CASSPNTAGSGPYGYTF. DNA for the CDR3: TGTGCCAGCAGCCCTAACACCGCCGGTTCTGGCCCCTATGGCTACACCTTC.

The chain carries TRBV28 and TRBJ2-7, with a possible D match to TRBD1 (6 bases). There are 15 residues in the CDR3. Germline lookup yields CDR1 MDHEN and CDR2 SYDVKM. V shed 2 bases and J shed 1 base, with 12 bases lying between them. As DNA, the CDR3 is TGTGCCAGCAGTTTACCGACAGGATTATCCTACGAGCAGTACTTC. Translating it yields CASSLPTGLSYEQYF.

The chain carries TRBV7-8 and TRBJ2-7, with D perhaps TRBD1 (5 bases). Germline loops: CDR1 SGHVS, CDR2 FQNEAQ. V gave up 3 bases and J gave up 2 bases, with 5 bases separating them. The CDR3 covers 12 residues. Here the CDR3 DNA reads TGTGCCAGCAGCTTCAGGGCCTACGAGCAGTACTTC. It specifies CASSFRAYEQYF.

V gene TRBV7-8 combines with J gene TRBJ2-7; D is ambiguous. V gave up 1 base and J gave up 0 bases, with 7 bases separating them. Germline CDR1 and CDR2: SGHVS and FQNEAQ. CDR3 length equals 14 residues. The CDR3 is CASSLELISYEQYF. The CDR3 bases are TGTGCCAGCAGCTTAGAACTAATCTCCTACGAGCAGTACTTC. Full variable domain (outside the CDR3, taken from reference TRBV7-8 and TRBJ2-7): GAGVSQSPRYKVAKRGQDVALRCDPISGHVSLFWYQQALGQGPEFLTYFQNEAQLDKSGLPSDRFFAERPEGSVSTLKIQRTQQEDSAVYLCASSLELISYEQYFGPGTRLTVT.

CDR3 bases: TGCGCCAGCAGCGGACAGGGGAGGTCCTACGAGCAGTACTTC. Translating it yields CASSGQGRSYEQYF. V gene TRBV4-1 combines with J gene TRBJ2-5; TRBD1 agrees at 9 bases. Gene TRBJ2-7 matches the end of the DNA better, so the J call may be wrong. The germline gives CDR1 MGHRA, CDR2 YSYEKL. This CDR3 has 14 residues.

The CDR3 region is CASSSGGQETQYF. CDR3 DNA sequence: TGTGCCAGCAGTTCAGGGGGGCAAGAGACCCAGTACTTC. The rearrangement uses TRBV27 and TRBJ2-5; TRBD1 is a possible D gene (7 bases). The CDR3 is 13 amino acids. Germline values: CDR1 MNHEY, CDR2 SMNVEV (reference sequence). V dropped 4 bases and J dropped 2 bases, with 8 bases sitting between them.

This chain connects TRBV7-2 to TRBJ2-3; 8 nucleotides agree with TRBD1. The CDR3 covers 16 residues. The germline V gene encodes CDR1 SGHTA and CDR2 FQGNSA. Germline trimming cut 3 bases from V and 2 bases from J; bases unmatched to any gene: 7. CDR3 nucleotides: TGTGCCAGCAGCTTCCACTCAGGGGGCCTCACAGATACGCAGTATTTT. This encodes CASSFHSGGLTDTQYF.

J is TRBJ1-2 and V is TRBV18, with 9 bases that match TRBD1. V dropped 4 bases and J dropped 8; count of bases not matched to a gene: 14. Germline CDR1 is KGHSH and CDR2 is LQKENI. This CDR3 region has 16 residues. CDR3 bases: TGTGCCAGCTCACGGACCACCCTTGACAGGGGGGACGGCTACACCTTC. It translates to CASSRTTLDRGDGYTF.

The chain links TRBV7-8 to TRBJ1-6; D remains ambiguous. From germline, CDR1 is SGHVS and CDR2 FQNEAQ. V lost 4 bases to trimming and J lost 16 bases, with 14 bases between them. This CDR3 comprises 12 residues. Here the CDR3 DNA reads TGTGCCAGCAGCTCCTCTCCCCACGGGCTCCACTTT. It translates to CASSSSPHGLHF.

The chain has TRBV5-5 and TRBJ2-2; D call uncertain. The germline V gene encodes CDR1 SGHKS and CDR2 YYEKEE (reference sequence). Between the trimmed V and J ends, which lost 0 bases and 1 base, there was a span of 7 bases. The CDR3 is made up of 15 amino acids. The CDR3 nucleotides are TGTGCCAGCAGCTTGGGTCCAGGGAACACCGGGGAGCTGTTTTTT. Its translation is CASSLGPGNTGELFF.

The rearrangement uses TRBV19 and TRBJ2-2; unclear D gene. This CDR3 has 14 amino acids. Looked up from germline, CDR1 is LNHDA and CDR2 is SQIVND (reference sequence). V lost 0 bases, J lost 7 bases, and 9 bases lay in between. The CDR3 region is CASSIDLENGELFF. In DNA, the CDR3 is TGTGCCAGTAGTATAGATCTCGAGAACGGGGAGCTGTTTTTT.

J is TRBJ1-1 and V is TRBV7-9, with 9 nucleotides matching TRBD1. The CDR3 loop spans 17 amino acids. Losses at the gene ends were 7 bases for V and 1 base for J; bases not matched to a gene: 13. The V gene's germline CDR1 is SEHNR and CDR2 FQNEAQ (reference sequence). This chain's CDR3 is CASIPVGTGLSNTEAFF. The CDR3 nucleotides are TGTGCCAGCATCCCAGTAGGGACAGGGCTATCGAACACTGAAGCTTTCTTT.

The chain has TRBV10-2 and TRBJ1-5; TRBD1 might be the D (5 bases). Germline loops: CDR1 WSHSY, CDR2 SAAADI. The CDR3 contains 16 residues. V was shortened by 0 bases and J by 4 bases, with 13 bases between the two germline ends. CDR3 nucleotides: TGCGCCAGCAGTGAGTCAATCAGGGTGGGAAATCAGCCCCAGCATTTT. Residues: CASSESIRVGNQPQHF.

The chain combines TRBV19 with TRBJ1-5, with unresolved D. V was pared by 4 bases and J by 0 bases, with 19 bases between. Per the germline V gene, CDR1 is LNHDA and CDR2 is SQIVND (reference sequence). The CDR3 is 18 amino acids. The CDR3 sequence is CASSTSRSVGYSNQPQHF. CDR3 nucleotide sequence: TGTGCCAGTAGTACGTCTCGTTCGGTCGGATATAGCAATCAGCCCCAGCATTTT.

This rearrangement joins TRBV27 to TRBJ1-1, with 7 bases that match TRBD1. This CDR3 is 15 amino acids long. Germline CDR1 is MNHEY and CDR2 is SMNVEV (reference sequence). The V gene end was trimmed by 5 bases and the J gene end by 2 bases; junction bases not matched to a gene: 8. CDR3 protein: CASSPQGGGNTEAFF. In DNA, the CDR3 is TGTGCCAGCAGTCCCCAGGGGGGGGGTAACACTGAAGCTTTCTTT.

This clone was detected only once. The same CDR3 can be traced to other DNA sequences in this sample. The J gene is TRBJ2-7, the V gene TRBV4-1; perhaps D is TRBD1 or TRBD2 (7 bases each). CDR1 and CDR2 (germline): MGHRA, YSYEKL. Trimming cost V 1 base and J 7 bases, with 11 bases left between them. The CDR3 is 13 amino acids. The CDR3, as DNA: TGCGCCAGCAGCCAAGGACAGGGAGGGGAGCAGTACTTC. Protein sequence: CASSQGQGGEQYF.

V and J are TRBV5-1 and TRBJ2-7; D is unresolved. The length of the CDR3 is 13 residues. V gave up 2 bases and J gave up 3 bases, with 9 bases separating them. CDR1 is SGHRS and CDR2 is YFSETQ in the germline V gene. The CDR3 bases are TGCGCCAGCAGCTTAGGCAGTTTCTACGAGCAGTACTTC. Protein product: CASSLGSFYEQYF.

The CDR3 nucleotides are TGTGCCAGCATTTATCTAGAGACAGGGGATACTGAAGCTTTCTTT. It yields the protein CASIYLETGDTEAFF. J is TRBJ1-1 and V is TRBV6-1; TRBD1 aligns across 8 bases. CDR1 is MNHNS, CDR2 SASEGT, per germline. Germline trimming cut 7 bases from V and 5 bases from J; bases unmatched to any gene: 12. The CDR3 spans 15 residues.

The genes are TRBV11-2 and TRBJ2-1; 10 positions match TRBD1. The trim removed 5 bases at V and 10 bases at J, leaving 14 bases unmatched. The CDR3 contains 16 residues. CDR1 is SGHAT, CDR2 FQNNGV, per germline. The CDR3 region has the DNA TGTGCCAGCAGCCATCTTACCGGGACAGGGGTAGGGGAGCAGTTCTTC. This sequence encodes CASSHLTGTGVGEQFF.

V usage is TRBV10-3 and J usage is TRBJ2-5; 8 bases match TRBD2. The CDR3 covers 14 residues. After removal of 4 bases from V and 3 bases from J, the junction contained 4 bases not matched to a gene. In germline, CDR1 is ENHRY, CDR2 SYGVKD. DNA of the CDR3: TGTGCCATCAGTGTGGGAGCGGGGGAAGAGACCCAGTACTTC. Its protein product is CAISVGAGEETQYF.

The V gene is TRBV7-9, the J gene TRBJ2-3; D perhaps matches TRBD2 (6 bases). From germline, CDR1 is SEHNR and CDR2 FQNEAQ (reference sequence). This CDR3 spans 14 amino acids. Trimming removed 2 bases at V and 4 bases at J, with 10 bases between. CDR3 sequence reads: CASSLFSGADTQYF. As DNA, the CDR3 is TGTGCCAGCAGCTTATTTAGCGGCGCAGATACGCAGTATTTT. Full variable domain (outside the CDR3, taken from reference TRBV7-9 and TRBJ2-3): DTGVSQNPRHKITKRGQNVTFRCDPISEHNRLYWYRQTLGQGPEFLTYFQNEAQLEKSRLLSDRFSAERPKGSFSTLEIQRTEQGDSAMYLCASSLFSGADTQYFGPGTRLTVL.

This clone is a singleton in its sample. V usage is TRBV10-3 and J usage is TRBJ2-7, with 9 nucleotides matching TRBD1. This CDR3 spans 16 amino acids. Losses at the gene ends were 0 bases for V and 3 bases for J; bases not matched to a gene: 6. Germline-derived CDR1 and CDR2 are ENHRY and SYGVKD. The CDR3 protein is CAISESRTGASYEQYF. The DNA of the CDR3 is TGTGCCATCAGTGAGTCCCGGACAGGGGCTAGCTACGAGCAGTACTTC.